A few counts support the clone carrying this T cell receptor beta chain. What it recognizes is unknown. The data were obtained in a study of T-cell memory formation after mild COVID-19. The overall study: Clustering of TCRs was largely donor specific. Study-level findings and limits: Contracting CD4+ clones lay largely in CM and EM, with CD8+ ones residing in EMRA. Some responding clones appeared in pre-infection memory, suggesting cross-reactive memory joined.

The V end lost 5 bases, the J end lost 7 bases, and 9 bases lay between the germline ends. The CDR3 has 12 amino acids. TCRdb analysed the 5' RACE reads with MiXCR anew, one entry per CDR3 protein. Among over 250,000 distinct CDR3 sequences, around a sixth were seen once, and the ten largest hold around 23%. Source material: PBMCs or a T cell subset sorted from them (not recorded which). The clonotype was recovered from a man aged 18 to 35 who had mild COVID-19 (a few samples of this study predate the infection). Cell type and time point are not known. The V call is TRBV12-3 or TRBV12-4, the J call TRBJ1-5; D unclear. The CDR3: CASSPQDQPQHF. The CDR3 coding sequence is TGTGCCAGCAGTCCCCAGGACCAGCCCCAGCATTTT.